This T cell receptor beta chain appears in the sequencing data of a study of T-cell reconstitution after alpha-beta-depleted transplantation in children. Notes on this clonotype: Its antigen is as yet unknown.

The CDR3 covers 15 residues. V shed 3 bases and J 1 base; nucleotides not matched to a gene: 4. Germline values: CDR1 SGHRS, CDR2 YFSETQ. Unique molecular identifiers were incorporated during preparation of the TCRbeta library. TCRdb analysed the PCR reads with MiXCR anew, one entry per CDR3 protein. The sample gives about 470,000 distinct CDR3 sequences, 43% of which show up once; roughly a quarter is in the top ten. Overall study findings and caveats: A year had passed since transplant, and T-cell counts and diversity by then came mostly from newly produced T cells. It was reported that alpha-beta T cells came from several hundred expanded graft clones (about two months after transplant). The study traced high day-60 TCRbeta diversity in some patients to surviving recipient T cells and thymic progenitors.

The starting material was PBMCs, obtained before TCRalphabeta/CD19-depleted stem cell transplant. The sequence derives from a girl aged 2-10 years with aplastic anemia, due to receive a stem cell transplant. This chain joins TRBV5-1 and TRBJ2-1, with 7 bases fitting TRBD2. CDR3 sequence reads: CASSSRGESYNEQFF. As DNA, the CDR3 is TGCGCCAGCAGCTCACGGGGGGAATCCTACAATGAGCAGTTCTTC.